The clone carrying this T cell receptor beta chain was detected ten times or more. As yet, its antigen is unknown. The germline V gene encodes CDR1 SGHVS and CDR2 FQNEAQ. The V and J ends lost 1 base and 0 bases respectively, with 13 bases between them. The CDR3 consists of 17 residues. The data are from a study of T cell repertoires in cytomegalovirus infection. One entry per CDR3 protein results from TCRdb running MiXCR on the reads. The sample has 450,000 to 650,000 distinct CDR3 sequences, 35% to 50% seen once. The rearrangement links TRBV7-8 to TRBJ1-5; no definite D call. The TCR comes from a human donor in good health (CMV status not recorded). Some clones in this sample may be carry-over from other donors' samples. The sample here was cultured PBMCs, taken from culture after CMV antigen stimulation. The CDR3 loop reads CASSLEVGGYSNQPQHF. The CDR3 DNA reads as TGTGCCAGCAGCTTAGAGGTTGGAGGGTATAGCAATCAGCCCCAGCATTTT.